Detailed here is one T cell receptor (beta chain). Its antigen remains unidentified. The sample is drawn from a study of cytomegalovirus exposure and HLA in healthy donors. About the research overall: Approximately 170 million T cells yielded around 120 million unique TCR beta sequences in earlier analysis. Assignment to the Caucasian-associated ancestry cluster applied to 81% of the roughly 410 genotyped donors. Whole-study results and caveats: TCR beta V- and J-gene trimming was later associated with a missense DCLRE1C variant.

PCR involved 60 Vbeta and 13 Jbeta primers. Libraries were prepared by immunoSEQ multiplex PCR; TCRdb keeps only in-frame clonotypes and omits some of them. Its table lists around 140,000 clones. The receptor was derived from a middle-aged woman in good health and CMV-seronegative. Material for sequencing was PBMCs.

The CDR3 DNA follows: TGTGCCAGCAGCCAGGTCGGGACTAGCATCCGAGAGACCCAGTACTTC. It translates to CASSQVGTSIRETQYF. This sequence joins TRBV16 and TRBJ2-5; 9 bases align to TRBD2. Germline V CDR1 and CDR2: KGHSY, FQNENV. Trimming at V came to 3 bases and at J to 4 bases, leaving 9 bases not matched to a gene. The CDR3 is 16 amino acids.